Sequencing of this T cell receptor (beta chain) was carried out in a study of CD8+CD57+ T cells in acquired aplastic anemia. On the study more broadly: Average DNA yield from sorted CD4+ and CD8+ cells was about 3 ug. Findings of the study overall: Patients and controls shared under 30 CD8+ CDR3 sequences, highly expressed in patients. Patients and controls had CD8+ Simpson's diversity values that were not significantly distinct.

This CDR3 spans 13 amino acids. The junction had 3 bases not matched to a gene; V was cut back by 6 bases and J by 3 bases. Germline V lookup: CDR1 MNHNS, CDR2 SASEGT. This clonotype came up many times. The antigen is unknown. Genomic DNA provided the template from which TCR beta VDJ and CDR3 profiles were obtained. TCRdb recomputed calls from the reads with MiXCR, one row per CDR3 protein. The table shows some 130,000 distinct CDR3 sequences, with 41% occurring only once. The chain links TRBV6-1 to TRBJ2-5, with 8 bases fitting TRBD1. The source material was sorted CD4+, CD8+, or CD8+CD57+ T cells (not recorded which) from PBMCs. This sequence originates from a human donor in good health, serving as a control. Written as DNA, the CDR3 is TGTGCCAGCAGGTCAGGGGGCGAAGAGACCCAGTACTTC. Translating gives CASRSGGEETQYF.